The 23 T cell receptor beta chains given below trace back to one sample, sequenced in a study of blood T cells in healthy people across ages. The use of a sample-barcoded 5' primer and a J-beta primer mix characterized a second PCR of about 7 to 12 cycles. In TCRdb, the 5' RACE reads were re-called with MiXCR into one record per CDR3 protein. Of around 1,900,000 distinct CDR3 sequences detected, more than 35% appear once; the ten largest clones hold more than 20%. Sequenced: blood. Receptors originate from a human donor in good health.

This clonotype showed up just a few times. The chain uses TRBV29-1 and TRBJ1-1; 7 nucleotides line up with TRBD1. CDR1 and CDR2 (germline): SQVTM, ANQGSEA. This CDR3 has 11 residues. V shed 7 bases and J 8 bases; nucleotides not matched to a gene: 7. The chain's CDR3 is CSALQGREAFF. For the CDR3, the DNA is TGCAGCGCCCTACAGGGGCGGGAAGCTTTCTTT.

The J gene is TRBJ1-2, the V gene TRBV29-1, with 9 nucleotides matching TRBD1. Per the germline V gene, CDR1 is SQVTM and CDR2 is ANQGSEA. The CDR3 has 12 amino acids. Losses at the gene ends were 4 bases for V and 9 bases for J; bases not matched to a gene: 6. The chain's CDR3 is CSVVIQGASYTF. The CDR3 coding sequence is TGCAGCGTTGTTATACAGGGGGCGAGCTACACCTTC.

This sequence joins TRBV24-1 and TRBJ2-6; D is uncertain. The CDR3 length is 12 residues. CDR1 and CDR2 from the germline V gene are KGHDR and SFDVKD. V was trimmed by 5 bases and J by 8 bases, leaving 6 bases between them. CDR3 in DNA: TGTGCCACCAGTGGGTGGACCAACGTCCTGACTTTC. This translates into CATSGWTNVLTF.

This clonotype has more than one count but fewer than ten. The DNA for the CDR3 is TGTGCCAGCAGCTCGACAGGGCTCACTGAAGCTTTCTTT. Translated, it gives CASSSTGLTEAFF. The rearrangement joins TRBV7-3 to TRBJ1-1; 7 bases are a match to TRBD1. Germline CDR1 SGHTA, CDR2 FQGTGA. The CDR3 has 13 amino acids. With V trimmed by 4 bases and J by 4 bases, 3 bases remained unmatched.

The V call is TRBV9, the J call TRBJ2-7; D uncertain. V gave up 4 bases and J gave up 0 bases, with 17 bases separating them. CDR3 length equals 16 residues. The germline CDR1 and CDR2 sequences are SGDLS and YYNGEE. CDR3 sequence reads: CASSPNIGRSSYEQYF. CDR3 nucleotides: TGTGCCAGCAGCCCCAACATCGGACGGAGCTCCTACGAGCAGTACTTC.

The count of this clonotype is one. The CDR3 loop is CASTPGNYSTDTQYF. The CDR3 DNA reads TGTGCCAGCACTCCGGGAAACTATAGCACAGATACGCAGTATTTT. The rearrangement joins TRBV12-3 or TRBV12-4 to TRBJ2-3, with D perhaps matching TRBD2 (5 bases). V lost 7 bases, J lost 0 bases, and 14 bases lay in between. The CDR3 runs to 15 residues.

V is TRBV29-1 and J is TRBJ2-4, with a possible D match to TRBD1 (6 bases). The J call may be wrong; the DNA end is better matched by TRBJ2-5. Germline loops: CDR1 SQVTM, CDR2 ANQGSEA. This CDR3 contains 13 residues. The CDR3 nucleotides are TGCAGCGTTGGAGAGGGGGAAGGAGAGACCCAGTACTTC. Amino acids: CSVGEGEGETQYF.

To note about this clonotype: An end of the junction does not agree with germline; a read error may underlie this. The J gene is TRBJ2-5, the V gene TRBV6-2 or TRBV6-3; a weak D match, TRBD2 (5 bases). This CDR3 region has 13 residues. Per germline, CDR1 MNHEY and CDR2 SVGEGT. The CDR3 sequence is CAGSYGDIGTQYF. The CDR3 nucleotides read TGTGCCGGCAGTTACGGGGATATAGGGACCCAGTACTTC.

Notes on this clonotype: A single base separates this from a much larger clone, so it may be a read error. The chain combines TRBV7-2 with TRBJ2-1, with no clear D. The CDR3 has 13 residues. Trimming pared 3 bases from V and 10 bases from J, leaving 13 bases between. The V gene's germline CDR1 is SGHTA and CDR2 FQGNSA. CDR3 DNA: TGTGCCAGCAGCTTGACGGCAGCCTACGAGCAGTTCTTC. Translating gives CASSLTAAYEQFF.

As concerns this clonotype: Germline and junction disagree at one end, which may indicate a read error. The CDR3 spells CGVEDGRVRNNEQYF. CDR3 coding DNA: TGCGGCGTTGAAGATGGGAGGGTTCGGAACAATGAGCAGTACTTC. The chain combines TRBV29-1 with TRBJ2-7, with TRBD2 identical over 7 bases. This CDR3 comprises 15 residues. The germline gives CDR1 SQVTM, CDR2 ANQGSEA.

This clonotype has only a few counts. The chain uses TRBV20-1 and TRBJ1-2; the match to TRBD1 covers 11 bases. V was clipped by 5 bases and J by 8 bases; unmatched bases: 10. Germline loops: CDR1 DFQATT, CDR2 SNEGSKA (reference sequence). The CDR3 spans 14 residues. The CDR3 nucleotides are TGCAGTGCTGCCCGGACAGGGGGCCTAAACGGCTACACCTTC. It codes for CSAARTGGLNGYTF.

The rearrangement links TRBV20-1 to TRBJ1-4; D not resolved. Germline values: CDR1 DFQATT, CDR2 SNEGSKA (reference sequence). The CDR3 runs 14 residues. Trimming stripped 5 bases from V and 4 bases from J, with 14 bases between. Written as DNA, the CDR3 is TGCAGTGCTGCAAACAGCGCCCTTAATGAAAAACTGTTTTTT. This codes for CSAANSALNEKLFF.

The rearrangement joins TRBV12-3 or TRBV12-4 to TRBJ2-1; the match to TRBD1 covers 9 bases. The end of the DNA fits TRBJ2-7 better, so the J call may be wrong. The CDR3 totals 16 residues. The CDR3: CASSSNSGQGPYEQYF. CDR3 nucleotides: TGTGCCAGCAGTTCTAATTCGGGACAGGGTCCCTACGAGCAGTACTTC.

This chain joins TRBV20-1 and TRBJ2-5; 9 nucleotides line up with TRBD1. V shed 3 bases and J 8 bases; nucleotides not matched to a gene: 10. The CDR3 contains 14 residues. Germline-derived CDR1 and CDR2 are DFQATT and SNEGSKA (reference sequence). In DNA, the CDR3 is TGCAGTGCTAGCGACAGGGGGGTCTCCCTTACCCAGTACTTC. As protein: CSASDRGVSLTQYF.

This clonotype was detected only a few times. The J gene is TRBJ1-2, the V gene TRBV6-5, with D perhaps TRBD1 (5 bases). The V end lost 9 bases, the J end lost 2 bases, and 19 bases lay between the germline ends. Germline V CDR1 and CDR2: MNHEY, SVGAGI. The CDR3 length is 15 residues. CDR3 in DNA: TGTGCCAGTAGTCCCGGACACCATACAAACTATGGCTACACCTTC. This translates into CASSPGHHTNYGYTF.

This clonotype was observed a few times. The chain has TRBV12-3 or TRBV12-4 and TRBJ2-1; 11 bases align to TRBD2. The CDR3 runs to 18 residues. V was clipped by 2 bases and J by 2 bases; unmatched bases: 8. The CDR3 nucleotides are TGTGCCAGCAGTTTATTCCCCCTAGCGGGGGGAGCCTACAATGAGCAGTTCTTC. It specifies CASSLFPLAGGAYNEQFF.

In DNA form, the CDR3 reads TGTGCCAGCAGCCTTTGGACAGGGCGGCAAGAGACCCAGTACTTC. It is translated as CASSLWTGRQETQYF. The J gene is TRBJ2-5, the V gene TRBV12-3 or TRBV12-4, with TRBD1 matching over 8 bases. The CDR3 covers 15 residues. Trimming took 6 bases from V and 2 from J; bases not matched to a gene: 8.

The chain links TRBV6-2 or TRBV6-3 to TRBJ1-5, with D perhaps matching TRBD1 (6 bases). The CDR3 spans 12 residues. V was trimmed by 6 bases and J by 7 bases, leaving 10 bases between them. Germline V CDR1 and CDR2: MNHEY, SVGEGT. CDR3 nucleotides: TGTGCCAGCAGGTATACAGGGCAGCCCCAGCATTTT. This encodes CASRYTGQPQHF.

Comment on this clonotype: The junction departs from the called germline gene at one end, perhaps through a read error. V is TRBV4-3 and J is TRBJ1-2, with D maybe TRBD1 (6 bases). This CDR3 region has 13 residues. Germline V gene sequence: CDR1 LGHNA, CDR2 YSLEER. The CDR3 DNA reads as TGCGTCAGCAGCCAGGCAGGGGCCTATGGCTACACCTTC. Its protein product is CVSSQAGAYGYTF.

This clonotype was seen a few times. The chain uses TRBV7-2 and TRBJ1-1; D remains unclear. V shed 1 base and J shed 6 bases, with 12 bases lying between them. The CDR3 contains 14 residues. CDR1 and CDR2 from the germline V gene are SGHTA and FQGNSA. Written as DNA, the CDR3 is TGTGCCAGCAGCTTAGGGGGTTCGGTTGCTGAAGCTTTCTTT. As protein: CASSLGGSVAEAFF.

A word on this clonotype: At one end, the junction sequence differs from germline, possibly due to a read error. The gene calls are TRBV7-6 and TRBJ2-5, with D possibly TRBD2 on 5 matching bases. This CDR3 spans 14 amino acids. The germline V gene encodes CDR1 SGHVS and CDR2 FNYEAQ. The DNA of the CDR3 is TGTACCAGCAGCCTAGAGGGCTATCTGGAGACCCAGTACTTC. Translating gives CTSSLEGYLETQYF.

The gene calls are TRBV7-6 and TRBJ2-7; D is uncertain. Trimming removed 4 bases from V and 5 bases from J, with 12 bases in between. The CDR3 spans 13 residues. From germline, CDR1 is SGHVS and CDR2 FNYEAQ. The CDR3 here is CASSSVISNEQYF. For the CDR3, the DNA is TGTGCCAGCAGCTCGGTAATCTCTAACGAGCAGTACTTC.

This chain connects TRBV29-1 to TRBJ1-5; D gene ambiguous. This CDR3 has 17 amino acids. The V gene lost 7 bases and the J gene lost 0 bases, with 22 bases spanning the gap. CDR1 and CDR2 from the germline V gene are SQVTM and ANQGSEA. In nucleotides, the CDR3 is TGCAGCGCCGAACCCCAGAGGTTCTTTCGTAGCAATCAGCCCCAGCATTTT. It translates to CSAEPQRFFRSNQPQHF.